The present TCR beta chain was sequenced within a study of cytomegalovirus exposure and HLA in healthy donors. Background on the study: A previous analysis identified 100 million to 120 million unique TCR beta sequences derived from around 200 million T cells. Most genotyped donors, approximately 81% of 300 to 400, had Caucasian-associated genetic ancestry.

The PCR was carried out with 60 Vbeta primers and 13 Jbeta primers. Sequencing used immunoSEQ multiplex PCR; TCRdb keeps in-frame clones, though not all of them. The top ten hold approximately 11% of the sample, which has some 100,000 clones, more than 65% seen once. To note about this clone: Its antigen is still unknown.

The CDR3 has 15 residues. Germline assignment: CDR1 LNHDA and CDR2 SQIVND (reference sequence). The V gene end was trimmed by 4 bases and the J gene end by 6 bases; junction bases not matched to a gene: 9. General observations from the study: Immune exposure information available was restricted to CMV serostatus.

This clonotype was obtained from a middle-aged man in good health and CMV-seropositive. This chain links TRBV19 with TRBJ1-5, with TRBD1 identical over 7 bases. The sequenced sample was PBMCs. CDR3 region: CASSSTGVGGQPQHF. The CDR3 nucleotides read TGTGCCAGTAGTAGTACAGGGGTGGGCGGTCAGCCCCAGCATTTT.